The T cell receptor beta chain described here comes from a study of T cell responses to AZD1222 COVID-19 vaccine. TCRdb's copy holds only in-frame clones and misses some; the assay was immunoSEQ multiplex PCR. The sample holds approximately 110,000 clones, 92% seen once. The germline V and J ends were trimmed by 8 bases and 2 bases, with 8 bases remaining between them. The CDR3 totals 12 residues. The germline V gene encodes CDR1 SNHLY and CDR2 FYNNEI. This chain connects TRBV2 to TRBJ2-3, with a possible D match to TRBD1 (6 bases). The sequence was obtained from an adult in good health. The source was peripheral blood, collected on day 0 of AZD1222 vaccination. DNA of the CDR3: TGTGCCAGCCGGGACAACACAGATACGCAGTATTTT. Protein sequence: CASRDNTDTQYF.